The entry that follows covers one TCR beta chain sequence. Its antigen is currently unknown. One junction end disagrees with the germline gene, perhaps due to a read error. This CDR3 comprises 12 residues. Two rounds of multiplex PCR amplified TCR beta CDR3 from genomic DNA. Round-one PCR had primers specific to each TRBV and TRBJ gene. TCRdb re-analysed the multiplex PCR reads in MiXCR, keeping a single row per CDR3 protein. The data contain about 20,000 distinct CDR3 sequences, roughly two fifths of them singletons. The data belong to a study of prognosis after radiotherapy for stage I lung cancer. Study in general: Patients numbered about a dozen men and six or seven women, aged roughly 53 to 95 with a median of roughly 70 years.

Study conclusions and caveats: Patients with distant metastases had lower Shannon entropy after stereotactic body radiation therapy.

This chain uses TRBV12-3 or TRBV12-4 with TRBJ2-1; D is ambiguous. Sequences were derived from PBMCs, sampled before or after stereotactic body radiation therapy (not recorded which). The origin of this receptor is a donor at least 50 years old with non-small cell lung cancer. The CDR3: CASSETGTEHFF. CDR3 nucleotide sequence: TGTGCCAGCAGTGAAACTGGAACAGAGCATTTCTTC.